These 5 T cell receptor beta chains originate from one sample sequenced in a study of control samples from healthy donors and cancer patients. Using immunoSEQ multiplex PCR, the repertoire was profiled, and TCRdb retains in-frame clones only, with some absent. The table records under 80,000 clones, over 85% of them present only once. The source material was PBMCs. These receptor sequences come from a woman between 35 and 50 years old with lung cancer.

The rearrangement uses TRBV6-5 and TRBJ1-5; TRBD1 matches at 9 bases. The J segment lost 5 bases and the V segment lost 0 bases, leaving 5 bases of the junction unmatched. The CDR3 contains 16 residues. Germline lookup yields CDR1 MNHEY and CDR2 SVGAGI. CDR3 nucleotide sequence: TGTGCCAGCAGTTACTCTGGGACAGGGTCCCATCAGCCCCAGCATTTT. Translated: CASSYSGTGSHQPQHF.

This clone was recorded only once. This sequence joins TRBV19 and TRBJ1-3; no definite D call. The CDR3 totals 12 residues. Trimming shortened V by 6 bases and J by 1 base, and 4 bases separated the two germline ends. Germline V lookup: CDR1 LNHDA, CDR2 SQIVND (reference sequence). The CDR3 nucleotides read TGTGCCAGTAGGACATCTGGAAACACCATATATTTT. This codes for CASRTSGNTIYF.

Concerning this clone: The junction differs from germline at one of its ends, possibly a read error. In DNA form, the CDR3 reads TGTGCTAGCAGGAGCGGACTAGCGGGATCGGGAGAGACCCAGTACTTC. Its translation is CASRSGLAGSGETQYF. This chain joins TRBV7-7 and TRBJ2-5; TRBD2 aligns across 12 bases. CDR3 size: 16 residues. Germline lookup yields CDR1 SSHAT and CDR2 FNYEAQ (reference sequence).

Only one count was recorded for this clone. CDR3 in DNA: TGTGCCAGCAGCCAAGGTACAGTAGCGTCACCCCTCCACTTT. Its protein product is CASSQGTVASPLHF. This sequence joins TRBV14 and TRBJ1-6; D is ambiguous. Germline-derived CDR1 and CDR2 are SGHDN and FVKESK. V shed 1 base and J shed 10 bases, with 11 bases lying between them. CDR3 length: 14 amino acids.

The rearrangement links TRBV6-1 to TRBJ1-5; 10 bases are shared with TRBD1. V dropped 3 bases and J dropped 0; count of bases not matched to a gene: 5. Germline CDR1 MNHNS, CDR2 SASEGT. CDR3 size: 17 residues. CDR3 DNA sequence: TGTGCCAGCAGTGACCCGGGACAGGGGTATAGCAATCAGCCCCAGCATTTT. This sequence encodes CASSDPGQGYSNQPQHF.